This note documents a single T cell receptor beta chain sequence. The source of the sample is a study of OX40 agonist ivuxolimab in advanced cancers. Profiled with immunoSEQ multiplex PCR; TCRdb holds only in-frame clones, not every one. The table records about 52,000 clones, 70% to 90% of them present only once. The V end was cut by 3 bases, the J end by 5 bases, with 13 bases between. Germline CDR1 is LNHNV and CDR2 is YYDKDF (reference sequence). There are 14 residues in the CDR3. Sample: CD4+ or CD8+ T cells sorted from blood, taken in a trial of the OX40 agonist ivuxolimab. The V call is TRBV15, the J call TRBJ1-2; D is unclear. The receptor comes from an adult with an advanced solid tumor such as melanoma, head and neck, liver or kidney cancer. CDR3 coding DNA: TGTGCCACCAGCAGCGGGCGGGGTTCTTATGGCTACACCTTC. Encoded protein: CATSSGRGSYGYTF. The full variable domain, in which reference TRBV15 and TRBJ1-2 provide the parts outside the CDR3, is DAMVIQNPRYQVTQFGKPVTLSCSQTLNHNVMYWYQQKSSQAPKLLFHYYDKDFNNEADTPDNFQSRRPNTSFCFLDIRSPGLGDTAMYLCATSSGRGSYGYTFGSGTRLTVV.